The 7 T cell receptor beta chains below all came from one sample that was sequenced in a study of human T cells and chemical hapten exposure. TCRdb itself ran the RACE reads through MiXCR, one entry per CDR3 protein. The table lists 70,000 to 85,000 distinct CDR3 sequences, around 8.7% of them singletons. The time point denotes: healthy volunteer bleed at 6 weeks. Unseparated into fractions, whole blood served as the source from which total RNA was extracted. Sequencing input: whole blood. Receptors originate from a male donor in good health. Some clones in this sample may be carry-over from other donors' samples.

This clonotype was counted only a few times. This chain uses TRBV7-9 with TRBJ2-3; TRBD1 might be the D (6 bases). Germline CDR1 and CDR2: SEHNR and FQNEAQ (reference sequence). This CDR3 spans 15 amino acids. Trimming shortened V by 2 bases and J by 3 bases, and 12 bases separated the two germline ends. The CDR3, as DNA: TGTGCCAGCAGCTTAATGGCAGGGGAGACAGATACGCAGTATTTT. This gives the protein CASSLMAGETDTQYF.

This clonotype was picked up a small number of times. The chain links TRBV7-9 to TRBJ1-5; D not certain. CDR3 length: 14 amino acids. Trimming left V 1 base short and J 9 bases short, with 13 bases between. The germline gives CDR1 SEHNR, CDR2 FQNEAQ (reference sequence). For the CDR3, the DNA is TGTGCCAGCAGCTTAGAGGTTTTCGGGGTGCCCCAGCATTTT. It codes for CASSLEVFGVPQHF.

This sequence joins TRBV6-5 and TRBJ2-3; the D is unclear. The length of the CDR3 is 13 residues. Germline values: CDR1 MNHEY, CDR2 SVGAGI. The V gene lost 7 bases and the J gene lost 2 bases, with 10 bases spanning the gap. CDR3 in amino acids: CASKKVHTDTQYF. The DNA for the CDR3 is TGTGCCAGCAAAAAGGTCCACACAGATACGCAGTATTTT.

This clonotype turned up a few times. The chain is built from TRBV19 and TRBJ2-3; weak D call: TRBD2 (5 bases). Germline V gene data show CDR1 as LNHDA and CDR2 as SQIVND (reference sequence). Trimming shortened V by 4 bases and J by 1 base, and 12 bases separated the two germline ends. The CDR3 spans 15 residues. CDR3 coding DNA: TGTGCCAGTAGTAAGGTGGGAGCTGGCACAGATACGCAGTATTTT. Protein sequence: CASSKVGAGTDTQYF.

This clonotype has ten or more counts. CDR3 amino acids: CASSGTGFSYEQYF. The CDR3 DNA is TGTGCCAGCAGTGGCACCGGATTCTCCTACGAGCAGTACTTC. The J gene is TRBJ2-7, the V gene TRBV2; D gene uncertain. Trimming took off 4 bases at V and 0 bases at J, with 10 bases between the two ends. This CDR3 contains 14 residues. The germline V gene has CDR1 SNHLY and CDR2 FYNNEI.

This clonotype was seen more than once but under ten times. The chain is built from TRBV4-3 and TRBJ2-2, with 8 bases fitting TRBD1. The CDR3 loop spans 17 amino acids. The germline V gene has CDR1 LGHNA and CDR2 YSLEER. The ends lost 0 bases at V and 8 bases at J; junction bases unmatched: 11. For the CDR3, the DNA is TGCGCCAGCAGCCAAGATAGGAGAAACAGGGGGTCTGGGGAGCTGTTTTTT. Protein sequence: CASSQDRRNRGSGELFF.

This clonotype has only a few counts. The chain is built from TRBV5-5 and TRBJ2-7; 7 bases are a match to TRBD1. The CDR3 sequence is 14 residues long. The J segment lost 3 bases and the V segment lost 3 bases, leaving 6 bases of the junction unmatched. The germline V gene encodes CDR1 SGHKS and CDR2 YYEKEE (reference sequence). The CDR3 loop reads CASSSRDRNYEQYF. In nucleotides, the CDR3 is TGTGCCAGCAGCTCCCGGGACAGAAACTACGAGCAGTACTTC.